This TCR beta chain appears in the sequencing data of a study of early T cells in non-severe SARS-CoV-2 infection. V lost 0 bases and J lost 6, with 15 bases in between. The CDR3 length is 16 residues. The V gene's germline CDR1 is MGHRA and CDR2 YSYEKL. TCRdb redid the calling of the 5' RACE reads with MiXCR, one entry per CDR3 protein. The table shows about 52,000 distinct CDR3 sequences, with 9.5% to 11% occurring only once. The clonotype originates from an adult who was a healthcare worker with PCR-confirmed SARS-CoV-2 infection or an uninfected control (not recorded which). The chain has TRBV4-1 and TRBJ1-5, with D uncertain. Sequencing used whole blood. CDR3 bases: TGCGCCAGCAGCCAAGATGTGACGGGCCTGGGTCAGCCCCAGCATTTT. It codes for CASSQDVTGLGQPQHF.